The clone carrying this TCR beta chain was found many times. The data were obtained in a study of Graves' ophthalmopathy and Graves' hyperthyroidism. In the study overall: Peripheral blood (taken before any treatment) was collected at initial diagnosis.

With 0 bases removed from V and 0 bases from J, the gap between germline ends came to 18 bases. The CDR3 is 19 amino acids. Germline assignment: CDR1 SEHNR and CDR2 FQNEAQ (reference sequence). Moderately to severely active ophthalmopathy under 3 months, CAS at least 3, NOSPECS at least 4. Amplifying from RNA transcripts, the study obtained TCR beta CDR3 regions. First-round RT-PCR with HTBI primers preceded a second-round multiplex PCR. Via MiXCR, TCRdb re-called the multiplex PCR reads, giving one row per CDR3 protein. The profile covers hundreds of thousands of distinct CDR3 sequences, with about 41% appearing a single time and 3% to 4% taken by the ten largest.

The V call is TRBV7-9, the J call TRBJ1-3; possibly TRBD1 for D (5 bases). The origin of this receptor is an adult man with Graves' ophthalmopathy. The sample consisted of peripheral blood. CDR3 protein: CASSLAAGTYRISGNTIYF. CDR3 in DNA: TGTGCCAGCAGCTTAGCAGCGGGGACCTACAGGATCTCTGGAAACACCATATATTTT.